This T cell receptor beta chain derives from a study of blood T cells in healthy people across ages. The CDR3 has 14 amino acids. The V end lost 5 bases, the J end lost 6 bases, and 14 bases lay between the germline ends. Germline CDR1 and CDR2: SGHTA and FQGNSA. The second PCR ran roughly 7 to 12 cycles with a sample-barcoded 5' primer and J-beta primers. TCRdb reprocessed the 5' RACE reads with MiXCR, giving one entry per CDR3 protein. Altogether just over 800,000 distinct CDR3 sequences are present, 62% being singletons, with the ten largest covering roughly 26%. This receptor was identified in a man younger than 40 in good health. The sample was blood. This chain joins TRBV7-2 and TRBJ1-5; tentative D call: TRBD1 (6 bases). The CDR3 nucleotides are TGTGCCAGCAGCCCTAGTAACAGGGCTCAGCCCCAGCATTTT. The encoded protein is CASSPSNRAQPQHF.